The rows below give T cell receptor beta chains drawn from one sample of a study of T cells in Graves' hyperthyroidism and ophthalmopathy. MiXCR, run by TCRdb on the multiplex PCR reads, gives a single entry per CDR3 protein. The sample yields about 560,000 distinct CDR3 sequences, roughly a sixth seen once. The sample consisted of blood. Every receptor here comes from a woman younger than 30 with Graves' hyperthyroidism. CDR3s include the opening cysteine and the closing phenylalanine or tryptophan. The order of the fields is J gene, D gene, clone size, V gene, CDR3 DNA, CDR3 protein. The D gene is left open where the match is weak. Not all rows give a size; the values are once, few, many and, for expanded clones, a class.

>TRBJ2-7|-|many|TRBV6-2/TRBV6-3
TGTGCCAGCAAGACTGCCAGCTCCTACGAGCAGTACTTC
CASKTASSYEQYF
>TRBJ1-6|-|many|TRBV20-1
TGCAGTGCTAGAGGCAGCAGTACCTTGAGCTCCTATAATTCACCCCTCCACTTT
CSARGSSTLSSYNSPLHF
>TRBJ2-5|-|many|TRBV12-3/TRBV12-4
TGTGCCAGCAGTTTAGGAGAAGGGACAAATCAAGAGACCCAGTACTTC
CASSLGEGTNQETQYF
>TRBJ2-5|-|few|TRBV15
TGTGCCACCAGCGGCCGGGACTCACATTTTCCCCCGCAAGAGACCCAGTACTTC
CATSGRDSHFPPQETQYF
>TRBJ1-1|TRBD1|many|TRBV20-1
TGCAGTGCTCCCTGGACAGGGGACACTGAAGCTTTCTTT
CSAPWTGDTEAFF
>TRBJ2-7|-|few|TRBV29-1
TGCAGCGTTGAAGACTCAGGGACCTACGAGCAGTACTTC
CSVEDSGTYEQYF
>TRBJ2-1|-|many|TRBV9
TGTGCCAGCAGCGTAGGCGGAGAGCAGTTCTTC
CASSVGGEQFF
>TRBJ2-7|-|many|TRBV20-1
TGCAGTGCTAGCGGGGGGCTCCAATACGAGCAGTACTTC
CSASGGLQYEQYF
>TRBJ2-5|-|many|TRBV13
TGTGCCAGCAGCTTAGCGCCACCGGGAGAGACCCAGTACTTC
CASSLAPPGETQYF
>TRBJ2-1|TRBD1|few|TRBV9
TGTGCCAGCAGCGTCAAAACCGGGACAGGTAACAATGAGCAGTTCTTC
CASSVKTGTGNNEQFF
>TRBJ1-5|-|many|TRBV7-8
TGTGCCAGCAGCGTTAATGGCGGGGATAGCAATCAGCCCCAGCATTTT
CASSVNGGDSNQPQHF
>TRBJ2-1|-|-|TRBV18
TGTGCCAGCTCACCACCTTTTGTGGACACCCGTTTCTTC
CASSPPFVDTRFF
>TRBJ1-5|-|many|TRBV15
TGTGCCACCAGCAGAGAGGCCAATCAGCCCCAGCATTTT
CATSREANQPQHF
>TRBJ2-3|TRBD2|many|TRBV7-8
TGTGCCAGCAGCCCCGGCCGAGGGCGGGGGGTCACCTATACGCAGTATTTT
CASSPGRGRGVTYTQYF
>TRBJ1-1|TRBD1|many|TRBV7-9
TGTGCCAGCAGCTTATCCCTTGACAGGGTGGCTGAAGCTTTCTTT
CASSLSLDRVAEAFF
>TRBJ2-7|-|many|TRBV27
TGTGCCAGCAGTTTATTCGGTTTCGCGGAGTACGAGCAGTACTTC
CASSLFGFAEYEQYF
>TRBJ1-3|-|-|TRBV29-1
TGCAGCGTTAGGCCGGGGGCAGGAAACACCATATATTTT
CSVRPGAGNTIYF
>TRBJ2-3|TRBD1|many|TRBV20-1
TGCAGTGCAATCAGGGGGCAGACAGATACGCAGTATTTT
CSAIRGQTDTQYF
>TRBJ1-1|-|-|TRBV6-9
TGTGCCAGCAGTTACCGAACAAAAGGAGGAAAGAACACTGAAGCTTTCTTT
CASSYRTKGGKNTEAFF
>TRBJ1-6|-|once|TRBV7-9
TGTGCCAGCAGCTTACGGTTTAATTCACCCCTCCACTTT
CASSLRFNSPLHF
>TRBJ2-3|-|many|TRBV15
TGTGCCACCAGCAGAGATGGGGTGACTAGCACAGATACGCAGTATTTT
CATSRDGVTSTDTQYF
>TRBJ2-1|TRBD2|many|TRBV5-1
TGCGCCAGCAGCTTGGAAGTACTAGCGGGAGGCAATGAGCAGTTCTTC
CASSLEVLAGGNEQFF
>TRBJ2-5|-|many|TRBV6-1
TGTGCCAGCAGTTACGAATCGGGACAATTAGGACAAGAGACCCAGTACTTC
CASSYESGQLGQETQYF
>TRBJ2-2|TRBD1|-|TRBV3-1
TGTGCCAGCAGCCAAGTCCGGACAGGGGGCAGCGGGGAGCTGTTTTTT
CASSQVRTGGSGELFF
>TRBJ2-5|-|many|TRBV6-2/TRBV6-3
TGTGCCAGCAGGCGTTTAGCGGAAGAGACCCAGTACTTC
CASRRLAEETQYF
>TRBJ2-1|TRBD2|-|TRBV6-1
TGTGCCAGCACCGGGAGGGATGAGCAGTTCTTC
CASTGRDEQFF
>TRBJ1-2|TRBD1|-|TRBV9
TGTGCCAGCAGCTTAAATTCAGGGGGCGGGTATGGCTACACCTTC
CASSLNSGGGYGYTF
>TRBJ2-5|TRBD1|few|TRBV12-3/TRBV12-4
TGTGCCAGCAGTCCCGGGGACAGGGAGGAGACCCAGTACTTC
CASSPGDREETQYF
>TRBJ2-1|TRBD2|-|TRBV5-1
TGCGCCAGCAGCCAAATCTTCGGGCTGCGGGAGGTCTTCTACAATGAGCAGTTCTTC
CASSQIFGLREVFYNEQFF
>TRBJ1-3|-|few|TRBV18
TGTGCCAGCTCACCGCGGGCTGGAAACACCATATATTTT
CASSPRAGNTIYF
>TRBJ2-5|-|many|TRBV20-1
TGCAGTGCTAATAGGGAGACCCAGTACTTC
CSANRETQYF
>TRBJ1-5|-|-|TRBV19
TGTGCCAGTAGGTTCTTGCAGGGGCAAGCGGGAAAGCGCCCCCAGCATTTT
CASRFLQGQAGKRPQHF
>TRBJ2-1|-|-|TRBV14
TGTGCCAGCAGCCGAGCGTACAATGAGCAGTTCTTC
CASSRAYNEQFF
>TRBJ2-7|TRBD1|-|TRBV20-1
TGCAGTGCTCCGAACCCGGGACAGGGGATCTACGAGCAGTACTTC
CSAPNPGQGIYEQYF
>TRBJ2-7|-|-|TRBV28
TGTGCCAGCAGTTTCCCGAGACAGGTCGCCGAGCAGTACTTC
CASSFPRQVAEQYF
>TRBJ2-1|TRBD2|many|TRBV7-9
TGTGCCAGCAGCGACCGACTAGCGGGAGGGGGTCGGGATGAGCAGTTCTTC
CASSDRLAGGGRDEQFF
>TRBJ1-1|-|few|TRBV7-9
TGTGCCAGCAGCCAAGGGTCCAGGGCGGAAGCTTTCTTT
CASSQGSRAEAFF
>TRBJ2-1|-|many|TRBV3-1
TGTGCCAGCAGGAGGGGCGGTGACGATGAGCAGTTCTTC
CASRRGGDDEQFF
>TRBJ2-3|-|-|TRBV6-2/TRBV6-3
TGTGCCAGCAGTTACTCGGGTGGTTCAGATACGCAGTATTTT
CASSYSGGSDTQYF
>TRBJ1-5|TRBD1|-|TRBV7-2
TGTGCCAGCAGCTTCGACAGGGGTCGGGAACAGCCCCAGCATTTT
CASSFDRGREQPQHF
>TRBJ2-1|-|many|TRBV2
TGTGCCAGCAGAGCCGGGACGACATCATACAATGAGCAGTTCTTC
CASRAGTTSYNEQFF
>TRBJ2-1|-|-|TRBV6-2/TRBV6-3
TGTGCCAGCAGTTACAGCCGGGGGGCCCCCTACAATGAGCAGTTCTTC
CASSYSRGAPYNEQFF
>TRBJ2-1|-|many|TRBV29-1
TGCAGCGTGGCCGGTCGCCTTACCTACAATGAGCAGTTCTTC
CSVAGRLTYNEQFF
>TRBJ2-3|TRBD2|few|TRBV29-1
TGCAGCGCTTTTGGGGGGGTTGGGTCAGATACGCAGTATTTT
CSAFGGVGSDTQYF
>TRBJ1-6|-|many|TRBV20-1
TGCAGTGCTAGCTTTAGTCGGGAATCACCCCTCCACTTT
CSASFSRESPLHF
>TRBJ2-5|-|many|TRBV7-8
TGTGCCAGCACGGTCCAAGAGACCCAGTACTTC
CASTVQETQYF
>TRBJ1-2|-|many|TRBV12-3/TRBV12-4
TGTGCCAGCAGTCCCAGGACGGTCGCTGGCTACACCTTC
CASSPRTVAGYTF
>TRBJ1-2|-|-|TRBV20-1
TGCAGTGCTAGAAAGGACATGCCCTATGGCTACACCTTC
CSARKDMPYGYTF